The 23 T cell receptor beta chains reported below all come from one sample, sequenced in a study of control samples from healthy donors and cancer patients. Repertoires were generated with immunoSEQ multiplex PCR, while TCRdb's copy carries only in-frame clones and drops some. The repertoire includes approximately 87,000 clones, 93% of them detected once, and roughly 1.2% sits in the top ten. The sequenced sample was PBMCs. The receptor source for this set is a woman aged 40 to 50 with lung cancer.

The V gene is TRBV5-1, the J gene TRBJ2-1; 9 bases fit TRBD1. Germline V gene sequence: CDR1 SGHRS, CDR2 YFSETQ. This CDR3 is built from 14 residues. Trimming cost V 4 bases and J 6 bases; bases outside gene matches: 5. The DNA for the CDR3 is TGCGCCAGCAGCCGACAGGGGGAAACCAATGAGCAGTTCTTC. Its translation is CASSRQGETNEQFF.

V and J are TRBV10-2 and TRBJ2-6, with TRBD1 matching over 8 bases. Per the germline V gene, CDR1 is WSHSY and CDR2 is SAAADI. The CDR3 sequence is 19 residues long. The ends lost 6 bases at V and 0 bases at J; junction bases unmatched: 13. The CDR3 is CASRSPGTGGISGANVLTF. CDR3 nucleotide sequence: TGCGCCAGCAGGAGTCCCGGGACAGGTGGAATCTCTGGGGCCAACGTCCTGACTTTC.

The rearrangement uses TRBV7-2 and TRBJ1-1; D may be TRBD1 (5 bases). Trimming removed 5 bases from V and 8 bases from J, with 15 bases in between. The CDR3 totals 13 residues. Per germline, CDR1 SGHTA and CDR2 FQGNSA. CDR3 DNA: TGTGCCAGCAGCCATGGGGACGGGACCGAAGCTTTCTTT. It codes for CASSHGDGTEAFF.

This sequence joins TRBV7-9 and TRBJ1-1, with TRBD1 as a possible D gene (6 bases). Germline values: CDR1 SEHNR, CDR2 FQNEAQ (reference sequence). The V end lost 4 bases, the J end lost 5 bases, and 23 bases lay between the germline ends. The CDR3 totals 17 residues. CDR3 protein: CASSSRRDRPAGTEAFF. DNA for the CDR3: TGTGCCAGCAGCTCCCGTCGCGACAGGCCAGCCGGAACTGAAGCTTTCTTT.

This chain joins TRBV18 and TRBJ1-3; D gene unclear. V lost 3 bases, J lost 4 bases, and 10 bases lay in between. The CDR3 is 14 residues long. CDR1 and CDR2 (germline): KGHSH, LQKENI. The CDR3 DNA follows: TGTGCCAGCTCACCGGCGTCATCGGGAAACACCATATATTTT. Encoded protein: CASSPASSGNTIYF.

The rearrangement links TRBV28 to TRBJ1-4; D is unclear. Trimming took 5 bases from V and 5 from J, leaving 3 bases between them. This CDR3 is 11 amino acids long. The germline V gene has CDR1 MDHEN and CDR2 SYDVKM. CDR3 amino acids: CASSDNEKLFF. The CDR3 nucleotides read TGTGCCAGCAGTGACAATGAAAAACTGTTTTTT.

This chain links TRBV5-1 with TRBJ1-4, with D perhaps TRBD1 (5 bases). The CDR3 loop spans 14 amino acids. CDR1 SGHRS and CDR2 YFSETQ come from the germline V gene. V lost 4 bases and J lost 0, with 7 bases in between. The CDR3 loop is CASSLGPTNEKLFF. The CDR3 nucleotides are TGCGCCAGCAGCCTGGGACCAACTAATGAAAAACTGTTTTTT.

This clone has a single count. This chain joins TRBV6-5 and TRBJ1-1; D remains ambiguous. The CDR3 is made up of 13 amino acids. The V end lost 2 bases, the J end lost 1 base, and 5 bases lay between the germline ends. Germline assignment: CDR1 MNHEY and CDR2 SVGAGI. The CDR3 nucleotides are TGTGCCAGCAGTTACGGTCGGAACACTGAAGCTTTCTTT. Its translation: CASSYGRNTEAFF.

The rearrangement links TRBV3-1 (or the pseudogene TRBV3-2) to TRBJ2-7, with 10 bases that match TRBD2. This CDR3 comprises 17 residues. J lost 5 bases, V lost 0 bases, and 10 bases had no gene match. CDR1 and CDR2 from the germline V gene are LGHDT and YNNKEL (reference sequence). The CDR3 reads CASSQELSTSGDHEQYF. CDR3 sequence (DNA): TGTGCCAGCAGCCAAGAATTGTCAACTAGCGGGGACCACGAGCAGTACTTC.

The chain links TRBV27 to TRBJ1-2; D perhaps matches TRBD1 (6 bases). The germline V and J ends were trimmed by 9 bases and 4 bases, with 12 bases remaining between them. This CDR3 region has 12 residues. Germline lookup yields CDR1 MNHEY and CDR2 SMNVEV (reference sequence). This CDR3 is CASRGGIYGYTF. CDR3 DNA: TGTGCCAGTAGGGGGGGGATCTATGGCTACACCTTC.

The chain recombines TRBV19 with TRBJ1-2; the match to TRBD1 covers 7 bases. V shed 5 bases and J 4 bases; nucleotides not matched to a gene: 10. There are 15 residues in the CDR3. The V gene's germline CDR1 is LNHDA and CDR2 SQIVND (reference sequence). The CDR3 DNA is TGTGCCAGTAGTCCCGGCGCGGGACAGCGCTATGGCTACACCTTC. As protein: CASSPGAGQRYGYTF.

The chain joins TRBV5-1 to TRBJ1-2; 8 bases are a match to TRBD1. Germline CDR1 is SGHRS and CDR2 is YFSETQ. The J segment lost 4 bases and the V segment lost 5 bases, leaving 10 bases of the junction unmatched. This CDR3 is built from 15 residues. The CDR3 loop is CASSFPDRELYGYTF. The CDR3 nucleotides are TGCGCCAGCAGTTTTCCGGACAGGGAGCTCTATGGCTACACCTTC.

This clone was detected only once. This rearrangement joins TRBV6-5 to TRBJ2-5; D uncertain. CDR1 is MNHEY and CDR2 is SVGAGI in the germline V gene. Trimming took 0 bases from V and 2 from J, leaving 10 bases between them. The CDR3 totals 15 residues. The CDR3 DNA reads TGTGCCAGCAGTTACTCGGGGTCATCTCAAGAGACCCAGTACTTC. This gives the protein CASSYSGSSQETQYF.

This rearrangement joins TRBV2 to TRBJ2-3, with D unresolved. V lost 8 bases and J lost 0, with 15 bases in between. Germline values: CDR1 SNHLY, CDR2 FYNNEI. This CDR3 region has 15 residues. DNA of the CDR3: TGTGCCAGCGCCTGGACCGTAGCTAGCACAGATACGCAGTATTTT. It encodes CASAWTVASTDTQYF.

This clone came up a few times. V usage is TRBV6-5 and J usage is TRBJ1-1; TRBD1 is a possible D gene (6 bases). V lost 6 bases and J 1 base, leaving 12 bases between the germline ends. CDR3 length: 14 amino acids. The V gene's germline CDR1 is MNHEY and CDR2 SVGAGI. CDR3 sequence: CASSLLGGNTEAFF. The CDR3 coding sequence is TGTGCCAGCAGCCTTTTAGGGGGGAACACTGAAGCTTTCTTT.

CDR3 protein: CASSWGQDQPQHF. CDR3 sequence (DNA): TGTGCCAGCAGCTGGGGGCAGGATCAGCCCCAGCATTTT. This chain links TRBV3-1 (or the pseudogene TRBV3-2) with TRBJ1-5, with D perhaps matching TRBD1 (6 bases). The CDR3 is 13 amino acids. The germline CDR1 and CDR2 sequences are LGHDT and YNNKEL (reference sequence). V was clipped by 5 bases and J by 5 bases, with 10 bases between them.

V and J are TRBV4-1 and TRBJ2-7; 8 positions agree with TRBD2. This CDR3 is 17 amino acids long. V shed 1 base and J 6 bases; nucleotides not matched to a gene: 14. CDR1 MGHRA and CDR2 YSYEKL come from the germline V gene. CDR3 in DNA: TGCGCCAGCAGCCAAGGGATTACGGGCCGGGGGGGCGGCGAGCAGTACTTC. Residues: CASSQGITGRGGGEQYF.

The V and J genes are TRBV6-5 and TRBJ2-3; D is undetermined. V shed 6 bases and J shed 4 bases, with 5 bases lying between them. The germline V gene encodes CDR1 MNHEY and CDR2 SVGAGI. There are 11 residues in the CDR3. The CDR3 reads CASRRSDTQYF. The CDR3 DNA reads TGTGCCAGCAGACGATCAGATACGCAGTATTTT.

This chain connects TRBV6-5 to TRBJ2-7; D not certain. From germline, CDR1 is MNHEY and CDR2 SVGAGI. The CDR3 is 12 residues long. V lost 6 bases to trimming and J lost 2 bases, with 8 bases between them. CDR3 coding DNA: TGTGCCAGCAGGCTAATGACCTACGAGCAGTACTTC. Residues: CASRLMTYEQYF.

This chain joins TRBV6-5 and TRBJ2-1; maybe TRBD2 (7 bases). The CDR3 has 13 amino acids. With 9 bases removed from V and 5 bases from J, the gap between germline ends came to 14 bases. CDR1 MNHEY and CDR2 SVGAGI come from the germline V gene. CDR3 DNA sequence: TGTGCCAGTGGGTGGGGGGGCGACAATGAGCAGTTCTTC. Translated: CASGWGGDNEQFF.

This chain links TRBV4-2 with TRBJ1-5, with no clear D. CDR1 and CDR2 from the germline V gene are LGHNA and YNFKEQ. The V gene lost 1 base and the J gene lost 2 bases, with 6 bases spanning the gap. This CDR3 is built from 14 residues. CDR3 coding DNA: TGTGCCAGCAGCCAAGTGTCTGGCAATCAGCCCCAGCATTTT. Protein sequence: CASSQVSGNQPQHF.

V is TRBV4-1 and J is TRBJ1-2; 7 bases fit TRBD1. There are 13 residues in the CDR3. Germline trimming cut 4 bases from V and 4 bases from J; bases unmatched to any gene: 3. CDR1 is MGHRA and CDR2 is YSYEKL in the germline V gene. CDR3 DNA sequence: TGCGCCAGCAGCCGACAGGGCGGCTATGGCTACACCTTC. It codes for CASSRQGGYGYTF.

The V and J genes are TRBV9 and TRBJ2-7; 10 nucleotides match TRBD1. J lost 4 bases, V lost 0 bases, and 4 bases had no gene match. Germline-derived CDR1 and CDR2 are SGDLS and YYNGEE. The CDR3 has 15 residues. The CDR3 DNA follows: TGTGCCAGCAGCGTAGTGACAGGGGGCATGTACGAGCAGTACTTC. Translated, it gives CASSVVTGGMYEQYF. Variable domain in full (rest from reference TRBV9 and TRBJ2-7): DSGVTQTPKHLITATGQRVTLRCSPRSGDLSVYWYQQSLDQGLQFLIQYYNGEERAKGNILERFSAQQFPDLHSELNLSSLELGDSALYFCASSVVTGGMYEQYFGPGTRLTVT.